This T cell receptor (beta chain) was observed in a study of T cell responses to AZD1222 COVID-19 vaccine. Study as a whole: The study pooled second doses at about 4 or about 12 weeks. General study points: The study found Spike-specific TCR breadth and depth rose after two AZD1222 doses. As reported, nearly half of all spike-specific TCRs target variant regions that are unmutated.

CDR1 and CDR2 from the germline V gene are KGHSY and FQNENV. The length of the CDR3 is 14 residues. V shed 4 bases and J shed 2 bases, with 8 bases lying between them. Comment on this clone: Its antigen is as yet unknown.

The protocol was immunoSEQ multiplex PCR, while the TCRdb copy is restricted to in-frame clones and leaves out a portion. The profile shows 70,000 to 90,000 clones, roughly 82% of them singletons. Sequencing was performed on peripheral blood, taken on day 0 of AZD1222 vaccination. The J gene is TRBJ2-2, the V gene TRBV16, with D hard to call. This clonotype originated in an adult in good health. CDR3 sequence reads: CASSLFVNTGELFF. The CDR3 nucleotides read TGTGCCAGCAGCCTTTTTGTAAACACCGGGGAGCTGTTTTTT.